This TCR beta chain was obtained from a study of prognosis after radiotherapy for stage I lung cancer. Two-round multiplex PCR amplified TCR beta CDR3 from genomic DNA. Round-one PCR had primers specific to each TRBV and TRBJ gene. TCRdb passed the multiplex PCR reads through MiXCR, listing each CDR3 protein once. The data show roughly 15,000 distinct CDR3 sequences, with around 40% seen just once and roughly 37% held by the top ten. This clonotype was counted ten times or more. Germline V gives CDR1 DFQATT, CDR2 SNEGSKA (reference sequence). V shed 4 bases and J shed 7 bases, with 19 bases lying between them. This CDR3 comprises 14 residues.

The specimen comprised PBMCs, sampled before or after stereotactic body radiation therapy (not recorded which). The TCR comes from a donor aged 50 or older with non-small cell lung cancer. This sequence joins TRBV20-1 and TRBJ2-5, with a weak D call TRBD1 (6 bases). As DNA, the CDR3 is TGCAGTGCTATCCGGGACACGCACCTCGGGACCCAGTACTTC. Translating it yields CSAIRDTHLGTQYF.